This TCR beta chain appears in the sequencing data of a study of blood T cells in healthy people across ages. Healthy Caucasian individuals from Russia aged about 6 to 100 served as donors. For the second PCR, which ran for about 7 to 11 cycles, a sample-barcoded 5' primer and a J-beta primer mix were used. TCRdb fed the 5' RACE reads into MiXCR, producing one record per CDR3 protein. Here the sample spans about 780,000 distinct CDR3 sequences, about 47% being singletons. Only a few counts were recorded for this clonotype. V lost 0 bases to trimming and J lost 11 bases, with 12 bases between them. The CDR3 is made up of 13 amino acids. From germline, CDR1 is PRHDT and CDR2 FYEKMQ (reference sequence).

V usage is TRBV13 and J usage is TRBJ2-3; D might be TRBD2 (5 bases). Sequencing was done on a sample of blood. The receptor was isolated from a man of 80 years or more in good health. As DNA, the CDR3 is TGTGCCAGCAGCTTAGGACGCGCCCGGGGGCAGTATTTT. Translation gives CASSLGRARGQYF.